This entry lists 19 T cell receptor beta chains sequenced from one sample in a study of the immune and genomic landscape of osteosarcoma (TCRdb year 2020). Library creation used the immunoSEQ multiplex PCR assay. What TCRdb holds here is the immuneACCESS table cut down to in-frame rearrangements. Part of the clones is not present; checked against another copy, under half of the missing clones reflect an unresolved V gene, and the others are unexplained. For this sample the table gives about 2,800 clones, of which roughly 80% were detected only once. The top ten clones comprise 8% to 10% of the sample. Sequenced input: metastatic tumor tissue from the lung. Taken with the paper, the label for cell subset or site translates to: lung metastasis of osteosarcoma. Every receptor here comes from a woman under 30 with osteosarcoma. The age is the age at diagnosis.

The chain has TRBV6-4 and TRBJ2-1; 12 bases are shared with TRBD2. The CDR3 runs 16 residues. The germline V gene encodes CDR1 MRHNA and CDR2 SNTAGT. Unmatched junction bases numbered 6, after V lost 4 bases and J lost 5 bases. Here the CDR3 DNA reads TGTGCCAGCAGTGTCGAGACTAGCGGGGGAAACAATGAGCAGTTCTTC. As protein: CASSVETSGGNNEQFF.

The chain is built from TRBV27 and TRBJ1-5, with 10 bases lining up with TRBD1. This CDR3 has 16 residues. With 6 bases clipped from V and 1 base from J, the junction kept 6 bases outside the gene matches. The germline V gene encodes CDR1 MNHEY and CDR2 SMNVEV (reference sequence). This chain's CDR3 is CASRRQGAGSNQPQHF. Written as DNA, the CDR3 is TGTGCCAGCAGAAGACAGGGGGCTGGGAGCAATCAGCCCCAGCATTTT.

The rearrangement uses TRBV2 and TRBJ1-5, with no clear D. Germline CDR1 reads SNHLY; CDR2 reads FYNNEI. CDR3 length: 14 amino acids. Trimming took 4 bases from V and 5 from J, leaving 12 bases between them. CDR3 bases: TGTGCCAGCAGTGGGACGGGTGCGTATCAGCCCCAGCATTTT. Protein: CASSGTGAYQPQHF.

CDR3 in amino acids: CARSSGTGTDTQYF. CDR3 in DNA: TGTGCCAGAAGCTCCGGGACAGGGACAGATACGCAGTATTTT. V gene TRBV7-5 combines with J gene TRBJ2-3; the D call of TRBD1 is as the table states it, not checked on the DNA. TRBV7-5 is listed as a pseudogene. This CDR3 spans 14 amino acids.

V and J are TRBV28 and TRBJ2-7, with 8 positions matching TRBD1. CDR3 size: 16 residues. The J segment lost 3 bases and the V segment lost 5 bases, leaving 12 bases of the junction unmatched. Germline-derived CDR1 and CDR2 are MDHEN and SYDVKM. The CDR3, as DNA: TGTGCCAGCAGTGCGCCTCCGGGACAGGCTAACTACGAGCAGTACGTC. Translation gives CASSAPPGQANYEQYV.

This sequence joins TRBV10-2 and TRBJ2-7; no firm D call. The CDR3 runs to 13 residues. Germline values: CDR1 WSHSY, CDR2 SAAADI. V gave up 2 bases and J gave up 3 bases, with 8 bases separating them. The CDR3 region is CASSEGNYYEQYF. The CDR3 DNA reads as TGCGCCAGCAGTGAGGGAAACTACTACGAGCAGTACTTC.

This clone was detected only once. Other DNA sequences within the sample encode an identical CDR3. The V and J genes are TRBV27 and TRBJ2-1; D might be TRBD2 (6 bases). The CDR3 has 12 residues. The V and J ends lost 8 bases and 6 bases respectively, with 11 bases between them. CDR1 and CDR2 from the germline V gene are MNHEY and SMNVEV (reference sequence). The chain's CDR3 is CASRLGPNEQFF. In DNA form, the CDR3 reads TGTGCCAGCCGACTAGGGCCCAATGAGCAGTTCTTC.

This clone was recorded a few times. This chain links TRBV2 with TRBJ2-5, with D possibly TRBD2 on 6 matching bases. From germline, CDR1 is SNHLY and CDR2 FYNNEI. V gave up 8 bases and J gave up 0 bases, with 13 bases separating them. The CDR3 length is 14 residues. The CDR3 DNA reads as TGTGCCAGCTGGGAGGCAACGTACCAAGAGACCCAGTACTTC. Translation gives CASWEATYQETQYF.

CDR3 in DNA: TGTGCCAGCAGCTATGGACAGGGTTATGAGGCTTTCTTT. Amino acid sequence: CASSYGQGYEAFF. The chain links TRBV7-9 to TRBJ1-1; 8 bases map to TRBD1. The germline V gene has CDR1 SEHNR and CDR2 FQNEAQ (reference sequence). The CDR3 is 13 residues long. After removal of 4 bases from V and 11 bases from J, the junction contained 9 bases not matched to a gene.

The rearrangement uses TRBV7-7 and TRBJ2-5; TRBD1 matches at 9 bases. V was clipped by 5 bases and J by 5 bases; unmatched bases: 6. The CDR3 totals 14 residues. Per the germline V gene, CDR1 is SSHAT and CDR2 is FNYEAQ (reference sequence). CDR3 region: CASSPQGAGETQYF. CDR3 sequence (DNA): TGTGCCAGCAGCCCACAGGGGGCGGGGGAGACCCAGTACTTC.

In this sample, this clone turned up a few times. J is TRBJ2-7 and V is TRBV5-1, with a possible D match to TRBD2 (6 bases). This CDR3 has 16 amino acids. The V end lost 0 bases, the J end lost 7 bases, and 20 bases lay between the germline ends. Germline CDR1 reads SGHRS; CDR2 reads YFSETQ. CDR3 nucleotides: TGCGCCAGCAGCTTGGTGGGGTGTGGGGACTCGGGGGAGCAGTACGTC. Its protein product is CASSLVGCGDSGEQYV.

The J gene is TRBJ2-3, the V gene TRBV7-8; 7 bases fit TRBD1. The CDR3 spans 14 residues. CDR1 and CDR2 (germline): SGHVS, FQNEAQ. V lost 4 bases and J lost 2; bases outside the gene matches: 3. This chain's CDR3 is CASSWGTATDTQYF. DNA for the CDR3: TGTGCCAGCAGCTGGGGGACAGCCACAGATACGCAGTATTTT.

This chain joins TRBV30 and TRBJ1-2, with TRBD1 as a possible D gene (5 bases). Germline CDR1 reads GTSNPN; CDR2 reads SVGIG (reference sequence). The CDR3 is made up of 14 amino acids. V lost 4 bases to trimming and J lost 4 bases, with 16 bases between them. The CDR3 nucleotides are TGTGCCTGGACCCTCGGGCAGGGAGGCTATGGCTACACCTTC. It specifies CAWTLGQGGYGYTF.

Turning to this clone: The same CDR3 can be traced to other DNA sequences in this sample. This chain joins TRBV27 and TRBJ2-1; 7 bases fit TRBD1. The V and J ends lost 6 bases and 6 bases, in that order; junction bases with no gene match: 2. CDR3 size: 12 residues. Germline CDR1 reads MNHEY; CDR2 reads SMNVEV (reference sequence). CDR3 nucleotides: TGTGCCAGCAGGACAGGGCCCAATGAGCAGTTCTTC. Its translation is CASRTGPNEQFF.

V is TRBV4-3 and J is TRBJ1-4; no clear D gene. Germline CDR1 and CDR2: LGHNA and YSLEER. Trimming left V 1 base short and J 3 bases short, with 12 bases between. The CDR3 has 16 residues. In DNA form, the CDR3 reads TGCGCCAGCAGCCAAGTAAGGGCGGGAGCTAATGAAAAACTGTTTTTT. It codes for CASSQVRAGANEKLFF.

The J gene is TRBJ2-7, the V gene TRBV27, with D possibly called TRBD1 or TRBD2 (6 bases each). Trimming left V 8 bases short and J 5 bases short, with 22 bases between. The CDR3 is 15 amino acids. Germline V lookup: CDR1 MNHEY, CDR2 SMNVEV (reference sequence). The CDR3 loop is CASFSLASGDNEQYF. DNA of the CDR3: TGTGCCAGCTTCAGTTTAGCCTCGGGGGACAACGAGCAGTACTTC.

The chain employs TRBV27 and TRBJ2-1; D unclear. The CDR3 extends over 11 amino acids. Germline loops: CDR1 MNHEY, CDR2 SMNVEV (reference sequence). V was clipped by 6 bases and J by 8 bases, with 8 bases between them. CDR3 residues: CASRSVDEQFF. The CDR3 DNA follows: TGTGCCAGCAGATCGGTGGATGAGCAGTTCTTC.

This CDR3 reads CSAYSTQRYGYTF. CDR3 DNA sequence: TGCAGCGCGTACAGCACCCAGAGATATGGCTACACCTTC. J is TRBJ1-2 and V is TRBV29-1, with D uncertain. In germline, CDR1 is SQVTM, CDR2 ANQGSEA. V was clipped by 7 bases and J by 5 bases, with 17 bases between them. The CDR3 extends over 13 amino acids.

V and J are TRBV5-1 and TRBJ2-2; no clear D gene. Germline CDR1 SGHRS, CDR2 YFSETQ. The CDR3 sequence is 15 residues long. Trimming stripped 0 bases from V and 0 bases from J, with 6 bases between. CDR3 nucleotides: TGCGCCAGCAGCTTGGGTACGACGAACACCGGGGAGCTGTTTTTT. Residues: CASSLGTTNTGELFF. Drawing the rest from reference TRBV5-1 and TRBJ2-2, the complete variable domain is KAGVTQTPRYLIKTRGQQVTLSCSPISGHRSVSWYQQTPGQGLQFLFEYFSETQRNKGNFPGRFSGRQFSNSRSEMNVSTLELGDSALYLCASSLGTTNTGELFFGEGSRLTVL.